A selection of T cell receptor beta chains follows, all from one sample in a study of immune characterization of retroperitoneal liposarcoma. TCRdb redid the calling of the PCR reads with MiXCR, one entry per CDR3 protein. The table records about 10,000 distinct CDR3 sequences, around 30% of them present only once. The sample comprised tumor tissue. These TCRs come from a male donor with retroperitoneal liposarcoma. CDR3s leave out the opening cysteine and the closing phenylalanine or tryptophan.

TRBJ2-2 | TRBV12-3/TRBV12-4 | ASSLYLRGRGELF
TRBJ2-3 | TRBV7-6 | ASSLLSLGSLGGVSQY
TRBJ2-5 | TRBV7-9 | ASSSAPGLAGGGNEQY
. | TRBV2 | ASRPDREGTQY
TRBJ2-5 | TRBV11-2 | ASSSSGQETQY
TRBJ2-2 | TRBV27 | ASSLGGLNTGELF
TRBJ2-3 | TRBV11-1 | ASSPGVGVVTDTQY
TRBJ2-5 | TRBV6-5 | ASSVNRAKGETQY
. | TRBV11-2 | ASSFFARGGPYNEQY
TRBJ2-1 | TRBV7-8 | ASSLVRGLMETQF
TRBJ1-6 | TRBV6-8 | ASSNAGTATRASPLH
TRBJ2-1 | TRBV12-3/TRBV12-4 | ASSLGGKGYEQF
TRBJ2-1 | TRBV6-1 | ASRPSGTGGEQF
. | TRBV5-1 | ASSLAAGTYYEQY
TRBJ2-1 | TRBV6-1 | ASSAASGGLSSYNEQF
TRBJ2-7 | TRBV6-7 | ASHPEQY
. | TRBV12-3/TRBV12-4 | ASSLTGGTYNEQY
TRBJ2-5 | TRBV27 | ASRSIGSQLNEQY
TRBJ2-1 | TRBV6-1 | ASSEGQLNEQF
TRBJ1-1 | TRBV7-2 | ASSPLRQGGGAF
TRBJ1-2 | TRBV10-2 | ASSELRANHGYT